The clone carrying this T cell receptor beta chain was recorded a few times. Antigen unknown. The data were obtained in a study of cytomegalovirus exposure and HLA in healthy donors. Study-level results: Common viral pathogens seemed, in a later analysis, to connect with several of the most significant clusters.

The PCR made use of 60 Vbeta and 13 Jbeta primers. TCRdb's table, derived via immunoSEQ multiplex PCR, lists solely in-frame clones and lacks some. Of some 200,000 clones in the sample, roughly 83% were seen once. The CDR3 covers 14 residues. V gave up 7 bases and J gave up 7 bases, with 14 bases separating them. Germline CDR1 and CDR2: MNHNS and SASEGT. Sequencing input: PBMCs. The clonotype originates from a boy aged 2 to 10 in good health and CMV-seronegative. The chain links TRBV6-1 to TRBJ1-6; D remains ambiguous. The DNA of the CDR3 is TGTGCCAGCACGGGCGGGCTTGAGAATTCACCCCTCCACTTT. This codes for CASTGGLENSPLHF.